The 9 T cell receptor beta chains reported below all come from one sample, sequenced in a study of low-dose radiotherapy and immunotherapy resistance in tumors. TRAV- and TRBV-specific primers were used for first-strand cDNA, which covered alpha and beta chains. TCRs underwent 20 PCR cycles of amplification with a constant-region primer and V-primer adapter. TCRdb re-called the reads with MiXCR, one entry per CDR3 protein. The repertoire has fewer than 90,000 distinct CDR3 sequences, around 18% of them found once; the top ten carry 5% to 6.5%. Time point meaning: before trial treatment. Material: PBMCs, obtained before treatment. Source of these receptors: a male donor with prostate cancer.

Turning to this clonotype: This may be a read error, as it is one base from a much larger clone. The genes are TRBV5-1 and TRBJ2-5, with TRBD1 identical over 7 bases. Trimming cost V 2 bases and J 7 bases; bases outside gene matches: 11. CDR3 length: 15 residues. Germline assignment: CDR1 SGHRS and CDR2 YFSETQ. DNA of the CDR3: TGCGCCAGCAGCTTTTCACAGGGGACCGTTGGGACCCAGTACTTC. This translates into CASSFSQGTVGTQYF.

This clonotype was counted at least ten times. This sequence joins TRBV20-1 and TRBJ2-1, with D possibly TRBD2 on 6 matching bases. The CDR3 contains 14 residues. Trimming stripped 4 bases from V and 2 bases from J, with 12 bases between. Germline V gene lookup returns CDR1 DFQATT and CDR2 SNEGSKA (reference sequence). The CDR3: CSAIGGTTYNEQFF. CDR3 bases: TGCAGTGCTATCGGGGGAACCACCTACAATGAGCAGTTCTTC.

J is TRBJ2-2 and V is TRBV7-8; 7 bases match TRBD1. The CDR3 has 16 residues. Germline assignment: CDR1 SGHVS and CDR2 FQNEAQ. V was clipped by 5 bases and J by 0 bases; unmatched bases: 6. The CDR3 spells CASSPAGQANTGELFF. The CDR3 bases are TGTGCCAGCAGCCCAGCCGGACAGGCGAACACCGGGGAGCTGTTTTTT. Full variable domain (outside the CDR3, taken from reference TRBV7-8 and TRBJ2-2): GAGVSQSPRYKVAKRGQDVALRCDPISGHVSLFWYQQALGQGPEFLTYFQNEAQLDKSGLPSDRFFAERPEGSVSTLKIQRTQQEDSAVYLCASSPAGQANTGELFFGEGSRLTVL.

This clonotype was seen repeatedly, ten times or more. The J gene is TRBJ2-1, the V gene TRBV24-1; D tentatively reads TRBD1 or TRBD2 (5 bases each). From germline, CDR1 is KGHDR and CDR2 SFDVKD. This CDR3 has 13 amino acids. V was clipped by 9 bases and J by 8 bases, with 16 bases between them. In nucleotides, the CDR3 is TGTGCCACCGGAGGTTCGGGGCCCCATGAGCAGTTCTTC. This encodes CATGGSGPHEQFF.

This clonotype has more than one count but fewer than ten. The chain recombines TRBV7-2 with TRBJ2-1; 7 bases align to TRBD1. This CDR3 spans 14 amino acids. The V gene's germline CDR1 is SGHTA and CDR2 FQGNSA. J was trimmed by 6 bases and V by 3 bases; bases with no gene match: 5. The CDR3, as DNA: TGTGCCAGCAGCTTCCTCCGGGACAGCAATGAGCAGTTCTTC. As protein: CASSFLRDSNEQFF.

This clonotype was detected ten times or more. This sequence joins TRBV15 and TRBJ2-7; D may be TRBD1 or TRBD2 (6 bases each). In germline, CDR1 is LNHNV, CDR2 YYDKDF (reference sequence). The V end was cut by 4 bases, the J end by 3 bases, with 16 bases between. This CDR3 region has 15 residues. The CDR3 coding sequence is TGTGCCACCAGCATCGGTCCGGGGGCTGTCTACGAGCAGTACTTC. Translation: CATSIGPGAVYEQYF.

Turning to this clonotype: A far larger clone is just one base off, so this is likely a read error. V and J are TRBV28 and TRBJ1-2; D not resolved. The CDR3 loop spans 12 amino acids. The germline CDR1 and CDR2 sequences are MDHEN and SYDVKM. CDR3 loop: CATSSGRAGDTF. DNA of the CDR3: TGTGCCACCAGCTCGGGGAGGGCTGGCGACACCTTC.

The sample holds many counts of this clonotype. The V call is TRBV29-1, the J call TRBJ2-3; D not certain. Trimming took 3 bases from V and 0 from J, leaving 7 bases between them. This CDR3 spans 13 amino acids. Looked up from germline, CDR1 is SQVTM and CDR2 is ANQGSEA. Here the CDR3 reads CSVDGPSTDTQYF. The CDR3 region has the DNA TGCAGCGTTGATGGACCTAGCACAGATACGCAGTATTTT.

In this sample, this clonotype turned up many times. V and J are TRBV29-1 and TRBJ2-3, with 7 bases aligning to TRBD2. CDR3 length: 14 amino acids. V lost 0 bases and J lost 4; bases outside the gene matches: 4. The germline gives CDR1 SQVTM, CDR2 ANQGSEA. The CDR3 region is CSVEDRGGADTQYF. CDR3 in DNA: TGCAGCGTTGAAGATCGCGGGGGAGCAGATACGCAGTATTTT.